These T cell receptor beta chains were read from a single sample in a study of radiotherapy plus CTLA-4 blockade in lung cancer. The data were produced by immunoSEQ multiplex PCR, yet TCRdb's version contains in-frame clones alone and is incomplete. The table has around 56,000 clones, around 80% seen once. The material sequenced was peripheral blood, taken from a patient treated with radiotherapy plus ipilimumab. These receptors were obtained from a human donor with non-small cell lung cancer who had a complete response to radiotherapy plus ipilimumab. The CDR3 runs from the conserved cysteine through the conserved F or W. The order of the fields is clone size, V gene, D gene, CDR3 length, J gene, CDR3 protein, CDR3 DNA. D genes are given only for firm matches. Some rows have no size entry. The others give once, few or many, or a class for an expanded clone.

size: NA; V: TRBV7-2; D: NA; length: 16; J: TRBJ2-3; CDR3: CASSVRADSLTDTQYF; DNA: TGTGCCAGCAGCGTCCGTGCTGACTCACTCACAGATACGCAGTATTTT
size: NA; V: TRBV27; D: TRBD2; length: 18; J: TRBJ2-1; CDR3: CASSLAPPLAGGGNEQFF; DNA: TGTGCCAGCAGTTTAGCCCCCCCACTAGCGGGAGGGGGTAATGAGCAGTTCTTC
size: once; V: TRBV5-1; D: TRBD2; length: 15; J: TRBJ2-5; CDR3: CASSPTAGGSETQYF; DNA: TGCGCCAGCAGCCCCACAGCGGGAGGGTCTGAGACCCAGTACTTC
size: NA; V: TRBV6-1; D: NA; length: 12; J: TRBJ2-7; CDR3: CASSSQGYEQYF; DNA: TGTGCCAGCAGTTCGCAGGGTTACGAGCAGTACTTC
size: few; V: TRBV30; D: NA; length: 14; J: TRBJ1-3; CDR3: CAWSVWLSGNTIYF; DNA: TGTGCCTGGAGTGTATGGCTCTCTGGAAACACCATATATTTT
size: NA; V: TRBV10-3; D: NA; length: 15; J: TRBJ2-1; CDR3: CAISESGLRYNEQFF; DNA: TGTGCCATCAGTGAGTCGGGACTCCGCTACAATGAGCAGTTCTTC
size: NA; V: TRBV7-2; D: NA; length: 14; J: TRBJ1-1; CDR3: CASSLGTTHTEAFF; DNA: TGTGCCAGCAGCTTAGGGACAACCCACACTGAAGCTTTCTTT
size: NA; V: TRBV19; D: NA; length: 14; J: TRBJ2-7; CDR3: CASSVQAPSYEQYF; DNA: TGTGCCAGTAGTGTCCAGGCCCCCTCCTACGAGCAGTACTTC
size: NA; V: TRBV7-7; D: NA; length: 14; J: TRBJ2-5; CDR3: CASSFGGQQETQYF; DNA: TGTGCTAGCAGCTTCGGGGGGCAGCAAGAGACCCAGTACTTC
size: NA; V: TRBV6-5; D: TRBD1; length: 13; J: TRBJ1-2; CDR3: CASSQAGTGLLTF; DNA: TGTGCCAGCAGCCAAGCAGGGACAGGACTTCTCACCTTC
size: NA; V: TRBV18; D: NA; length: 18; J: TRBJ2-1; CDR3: CASSPQEAGHKIYNEQFF; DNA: TGTGCCAGCTCACCACAGGAGGCGGGGCATAAGATATACAATGAGCAGTTCTTC
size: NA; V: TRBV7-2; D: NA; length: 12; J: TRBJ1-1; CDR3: CASSLDSYEAFF; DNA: TGTGCCAGCAGCTTGGACAGTTATGAAGCTTTCTTT
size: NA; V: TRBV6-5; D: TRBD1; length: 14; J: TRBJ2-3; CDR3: CASRRGQGTDTQYF; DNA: TGTGCCAGCAGACGCGGACAGGGAACAGATACGCAGTATTTT
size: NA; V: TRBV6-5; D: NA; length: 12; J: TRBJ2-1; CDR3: CASAGFGNEQFF; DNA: TGTGCCAGCGCCGGTTTCGGCAATGAGCAGTTCTTC
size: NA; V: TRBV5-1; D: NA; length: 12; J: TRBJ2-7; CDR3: CASSLQRHEQYF; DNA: TGCGCCAGCAGCCTCCAGCGTCACGAGCAGTACTTC
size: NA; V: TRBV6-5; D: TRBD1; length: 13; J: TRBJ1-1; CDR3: CASRTGGRTEAFF; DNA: TGTGCCAGCAGAACAGGGGGAAGGACTGAAGCTTTCTTT
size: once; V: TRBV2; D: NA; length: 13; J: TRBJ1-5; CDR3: CASSGQLGQPQHF; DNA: TGTGCCAGCAGCGGACAGTTAGGGCAGCCCCAGCATTTT
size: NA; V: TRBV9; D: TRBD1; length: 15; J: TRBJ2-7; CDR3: CASSTLDRPNWGQYF; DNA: TGTGCCAGCAGCACGCTGGACAGGCCAAACTGGGGGCAGTACTTC
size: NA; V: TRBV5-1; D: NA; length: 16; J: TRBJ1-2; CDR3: CASSLAVGSPNYGYTF; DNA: TGCGCCAGCAGCTTGGCGGTGGGCAGTCCTAACTATGGCTACACCTTC
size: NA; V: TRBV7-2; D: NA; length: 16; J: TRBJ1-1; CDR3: CASSLQTASRTTEAFF; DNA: TGTGCCAGCAGCTTACAGACAGCCTCTAGGACCACTGAAGCTTTCTTT
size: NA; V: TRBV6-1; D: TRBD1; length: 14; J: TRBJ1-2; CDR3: CASRRDREDYGYTF; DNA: TGTGCCAGCAGGCGGGACAGGGAGGACTATGGCTACACCTTC
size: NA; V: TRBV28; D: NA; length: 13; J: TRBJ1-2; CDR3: CASRTPTGYGYTF; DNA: TGTGCCAGTAGAACCCCGACGGGCTATGGCTACACCTTC
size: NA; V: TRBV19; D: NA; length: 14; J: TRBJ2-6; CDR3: CATRRVAGANVLTF; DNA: TGTGCCACGAGGCGGGTGGCTGGGGCCAACGTCCTGACTTTC
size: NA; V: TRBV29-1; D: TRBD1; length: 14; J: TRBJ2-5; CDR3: CSVANRGQIGTQYF; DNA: TGCAGCGTTGCAAACAGGGGGCAGATCGGGACCCAGTACTTC
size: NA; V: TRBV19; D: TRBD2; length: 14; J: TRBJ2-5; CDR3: CASSSAGAEETQYF; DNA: TGTGCCAGTAGTTCAGCGGGGGCCGAAGAGACCCAGTACTTC
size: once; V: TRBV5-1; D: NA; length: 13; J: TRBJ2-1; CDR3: CASSLDQGDEQFF; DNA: TGCGCCAGCAGCTTGGACCAGGGCGATGAGCAGTTCTTC
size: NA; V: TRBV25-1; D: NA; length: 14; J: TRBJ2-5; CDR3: CASSEWTVGETQYF; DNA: TGTGCCAGCAGTGAATGGACAGTGGGAGAGACCCAGTACTTC
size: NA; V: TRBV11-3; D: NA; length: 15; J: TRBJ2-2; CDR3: CASSLGNRAIGELFF; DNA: TGTGCCAGCAGCTTAGGGAACAGGGCGATCGGGGAGCTGTTTTTT
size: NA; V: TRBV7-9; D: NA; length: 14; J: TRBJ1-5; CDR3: CASSVAAEGQPQHF; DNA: TGTGCCAGCAGCGTTGCAGCCGAGGGTCAGCCCCAGCATTTT
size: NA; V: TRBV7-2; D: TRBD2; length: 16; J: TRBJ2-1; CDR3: CASSRFYGGVFNEQFF; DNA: TGTGCCAGCAGTCGATTTTACGGGGGGGTATTCAATGAGCAGTTCTTC
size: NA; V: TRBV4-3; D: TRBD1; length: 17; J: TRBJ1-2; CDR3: CASSPTIGQGLNYGYTF; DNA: TGCGCCAGCAGCCCCACGATCGGACAGGGTTTAAACTATGGCTACACCTTC
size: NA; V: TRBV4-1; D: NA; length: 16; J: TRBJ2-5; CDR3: CASSQEVRVAQETQYF; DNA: TGCGCCAGCAGCCAAGAGGTGCGGGTCGCGCAAGAGACCCAGTACTTC
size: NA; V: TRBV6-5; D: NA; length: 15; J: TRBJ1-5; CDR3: CASSPGLVRNQPQHF; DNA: TGTGCCAGCAGCCCGGGTTTGGTTCGAAATCAGCCCCAGCATTTT
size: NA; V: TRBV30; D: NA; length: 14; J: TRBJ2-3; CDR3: CACTRGPLVDTQYF; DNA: TGTGCCTGTACGCGGGGGCCCTTGGTAGATACGCAGTATTTT
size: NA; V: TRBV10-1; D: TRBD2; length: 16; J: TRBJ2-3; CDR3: CASSSGLAGNSDTQYF; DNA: TGCGCCAGCAGTTCGGGACTAGCGGGGAATTCCGATACGCAGTATTTT
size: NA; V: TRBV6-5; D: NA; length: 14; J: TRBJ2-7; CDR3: CASNSPGQLMEQYF; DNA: TGTGCCAGCAATAGCCCCGGACAGCTTATGGAGCAGTACTTC
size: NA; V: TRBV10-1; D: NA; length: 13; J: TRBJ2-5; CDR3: CASSESRDTAQYF; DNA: TGCGCCAGCAGTGAGTCCCGGGACACGGCCCAGTACTTC
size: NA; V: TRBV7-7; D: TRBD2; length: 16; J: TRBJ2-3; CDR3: CASSSGLAGPRDTQYF; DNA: TGTGCTAGCAGCTCCGGACTAGCGGGACCCCGCGATACGCAGTATTTT
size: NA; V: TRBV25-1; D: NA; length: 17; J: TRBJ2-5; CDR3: CASSGGGRLAVLETQYF; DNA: TGTGCCAGCAGTGGTGGGGGCCGGCTAGCGGTGTTAGAGACCCAGTACTTC
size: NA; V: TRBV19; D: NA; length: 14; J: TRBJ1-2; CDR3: CASSIDATVYGYTF; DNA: TGTGCCAGTAGTATAGACGCGACAGTCTATGGCTACACCTTC
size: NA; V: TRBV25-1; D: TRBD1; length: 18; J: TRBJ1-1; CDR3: CASTSNQGQGAWNTEAFF; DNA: TGTGCCAGCACCTCGAATCAAGGGCAGGGGGCGTGGAACACTGAAGCTTTCTTT
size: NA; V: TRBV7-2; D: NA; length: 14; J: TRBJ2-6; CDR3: CASSFNSGANVLTF; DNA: TGTGCCAGCAGCTTTAACTCTGGGGCCAACGTCCTGACTTTC
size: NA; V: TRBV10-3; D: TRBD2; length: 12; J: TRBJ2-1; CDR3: CASSGGHNEQFF; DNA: TGTGCCAGTAGCGGGGGCCACAATGAGCAGTTCTTC
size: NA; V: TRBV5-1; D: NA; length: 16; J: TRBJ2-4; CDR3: CASSRGLSLAKNIQYF; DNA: TGCGCCAGCAGCAGGGGGTTATCTCTAGCCAAAAACATTCAGTACTTC
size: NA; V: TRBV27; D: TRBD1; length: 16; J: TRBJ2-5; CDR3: CASSLLGTGGGKTQYF; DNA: TGTGCCAGCAGTTTATTAGGGACAGGGGGCGGTAAGACCCAGTACTTC